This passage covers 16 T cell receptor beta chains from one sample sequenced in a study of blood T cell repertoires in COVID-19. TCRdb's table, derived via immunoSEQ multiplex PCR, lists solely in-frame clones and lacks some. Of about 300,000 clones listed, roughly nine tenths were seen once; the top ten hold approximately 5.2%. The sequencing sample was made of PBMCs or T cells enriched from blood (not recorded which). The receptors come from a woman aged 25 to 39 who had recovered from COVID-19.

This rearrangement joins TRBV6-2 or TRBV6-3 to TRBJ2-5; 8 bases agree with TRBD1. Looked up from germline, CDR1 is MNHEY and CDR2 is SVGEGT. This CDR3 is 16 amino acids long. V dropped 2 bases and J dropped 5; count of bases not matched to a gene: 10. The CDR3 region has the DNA TGTGCCAGCAGTTACGGGACAGGAGGACCGATGGAGACCCAGTACTTC. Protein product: CASSYGTGGPMETQYF.

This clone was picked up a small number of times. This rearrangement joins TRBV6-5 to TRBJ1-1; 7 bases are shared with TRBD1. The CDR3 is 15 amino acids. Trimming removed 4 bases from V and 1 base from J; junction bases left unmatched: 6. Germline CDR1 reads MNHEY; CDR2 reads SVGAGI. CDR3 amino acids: CASSSQGGANTEAFF. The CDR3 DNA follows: TGTGCCAGCAGTTCCCAAGGGGGCGCGAACACTGAAGCTTTCTTT.

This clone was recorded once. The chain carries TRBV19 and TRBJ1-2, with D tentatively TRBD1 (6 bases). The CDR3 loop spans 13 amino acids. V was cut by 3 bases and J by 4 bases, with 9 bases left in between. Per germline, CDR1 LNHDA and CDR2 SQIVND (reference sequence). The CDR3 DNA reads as TGTGCCAGTAGTATTTCGGACAGCTATGGCTACACCTTC. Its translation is CASSISDSYGYTF.

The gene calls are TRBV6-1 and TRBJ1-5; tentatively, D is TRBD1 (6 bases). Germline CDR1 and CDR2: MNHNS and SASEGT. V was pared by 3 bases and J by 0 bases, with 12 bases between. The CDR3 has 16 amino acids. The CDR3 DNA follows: TGTGCCAGCAGTGAGCGAGGACAGATTAGCAATCAGCCCCAGCATTTT. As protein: CASSERGQISNQPQHF.

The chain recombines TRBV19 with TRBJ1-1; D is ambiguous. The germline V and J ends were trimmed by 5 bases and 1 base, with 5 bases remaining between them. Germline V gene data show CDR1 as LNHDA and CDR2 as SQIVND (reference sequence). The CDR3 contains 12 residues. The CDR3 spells CASSSGNTEAFF. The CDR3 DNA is TGTGCCAGTAGTTCAGGGAACACTGAAGCTTTCTTT.

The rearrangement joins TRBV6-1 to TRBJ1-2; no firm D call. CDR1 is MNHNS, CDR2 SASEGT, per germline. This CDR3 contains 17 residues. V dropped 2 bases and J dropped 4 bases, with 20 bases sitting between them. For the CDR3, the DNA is TGTGCCAGCAGTGAATCAGGTTCGCAGCTCCCCCCCTATGGCTACACCTTC. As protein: CASSESGSQLPPYGYTF.

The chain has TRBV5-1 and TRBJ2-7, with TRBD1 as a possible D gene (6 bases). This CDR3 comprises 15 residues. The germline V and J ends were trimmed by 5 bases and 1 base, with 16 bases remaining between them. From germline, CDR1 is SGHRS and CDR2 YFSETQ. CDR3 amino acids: CASSPGTPTSYEQYF. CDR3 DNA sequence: TGCGCCAGCAGTCCCGGGACACCCACGTCCTACGAGCAGTACTTC.

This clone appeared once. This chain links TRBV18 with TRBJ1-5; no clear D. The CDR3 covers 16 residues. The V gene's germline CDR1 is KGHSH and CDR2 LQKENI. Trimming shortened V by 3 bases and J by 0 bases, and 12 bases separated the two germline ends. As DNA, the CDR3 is TGTGCCAGCTCACCCATAGGGAGTAATAGCAATCAGCCCCAGCATTTT. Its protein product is CASSPIGSNSNQPQHF.

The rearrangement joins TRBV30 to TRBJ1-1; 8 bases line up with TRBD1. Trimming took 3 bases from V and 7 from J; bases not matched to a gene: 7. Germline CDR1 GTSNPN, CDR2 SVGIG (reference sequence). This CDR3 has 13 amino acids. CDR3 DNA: TGTGCCTGGAGCCTCGGACAGGGTGGTGAAGCTTTCTTT. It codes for CAWSLGQGGEAFF.

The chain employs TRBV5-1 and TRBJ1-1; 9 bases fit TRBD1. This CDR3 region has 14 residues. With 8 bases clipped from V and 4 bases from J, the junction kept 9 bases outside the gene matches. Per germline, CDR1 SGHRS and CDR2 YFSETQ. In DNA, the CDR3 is TGCGCCAGTTCCCGGGACAGGGTGAGCACTGAAGCTTTCTTT. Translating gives CASSRDRVSTEAFF.

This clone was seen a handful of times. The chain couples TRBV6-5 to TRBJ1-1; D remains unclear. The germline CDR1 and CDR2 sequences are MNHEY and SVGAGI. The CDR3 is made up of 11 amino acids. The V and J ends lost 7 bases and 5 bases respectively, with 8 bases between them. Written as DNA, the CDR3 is TGTGCCAGCAATACGGTTACTGAAGCTTTCTTT. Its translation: CASNTVTEAFF.

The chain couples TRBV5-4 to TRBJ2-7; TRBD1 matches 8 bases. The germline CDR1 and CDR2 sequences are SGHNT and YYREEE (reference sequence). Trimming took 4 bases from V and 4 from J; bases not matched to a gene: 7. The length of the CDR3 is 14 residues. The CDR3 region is CASSTPGGRYEQYF. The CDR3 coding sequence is TGTGCCAGCAGCACTCCAGGGGGCAGGTACGAGCAGTACTTC.

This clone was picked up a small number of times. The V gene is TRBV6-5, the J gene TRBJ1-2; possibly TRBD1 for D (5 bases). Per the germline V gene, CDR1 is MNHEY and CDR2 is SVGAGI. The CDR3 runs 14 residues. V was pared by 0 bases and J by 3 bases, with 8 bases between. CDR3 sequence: CASSYSAGYYGYTF. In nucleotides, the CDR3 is TGTGCCAGCAGTTACTCGGCAGGGTACTATGGCTACACCTTC.

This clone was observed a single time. Here the CDR3 reads CASSRLAENYEQYF. The DNA for the CDR3 is TGTGCCAGCAGCCGACTAGCGGAAAACTACGAGCAGTACTTC. This sequence joins TRBV6-5 and TRBJ2-7; 9 nucleotides agree with TRBD2. Trimming took 6 bases from V and 3 from J; bases not matched to a gene: 6. CDR1 and CDR2 from the germline V gene are MNHEY and SVGAGI. The CDR3 covers 14 residues.

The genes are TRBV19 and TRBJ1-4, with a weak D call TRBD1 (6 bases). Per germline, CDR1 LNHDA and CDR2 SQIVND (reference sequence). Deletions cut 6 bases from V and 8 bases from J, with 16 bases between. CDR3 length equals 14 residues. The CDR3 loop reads CASSLTGLGEKLFF. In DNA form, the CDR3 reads TGTGCCAGTAGCCTAACAGGGCTCGGCGAAAAACTGTTTTTT.

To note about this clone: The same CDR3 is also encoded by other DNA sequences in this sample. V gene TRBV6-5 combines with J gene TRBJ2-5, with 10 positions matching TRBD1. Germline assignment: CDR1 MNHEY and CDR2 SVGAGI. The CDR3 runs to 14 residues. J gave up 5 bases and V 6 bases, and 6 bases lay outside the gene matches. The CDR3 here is CASSRDRGRETQYF. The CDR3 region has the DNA TGTGCCAGCAGCCGGGACAGGGGACGGGAGACCCAGTACTTC.